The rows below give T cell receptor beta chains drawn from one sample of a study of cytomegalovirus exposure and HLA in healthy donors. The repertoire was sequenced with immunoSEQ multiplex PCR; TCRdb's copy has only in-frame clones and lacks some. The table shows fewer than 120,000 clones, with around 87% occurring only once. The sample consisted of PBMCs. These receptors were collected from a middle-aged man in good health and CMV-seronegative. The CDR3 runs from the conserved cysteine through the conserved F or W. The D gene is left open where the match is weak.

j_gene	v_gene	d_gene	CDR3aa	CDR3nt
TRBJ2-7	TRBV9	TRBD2	CASSVGLAGYEQYF	TGTGCCAGCAGCGTAGGACTAGCGGGCTACGAGCAGTACTTC
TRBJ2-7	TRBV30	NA	CAWSVGEGGQYF	TGTGCCTGGAGTGTAGGGGAAGGGGGGCAGTACTTC
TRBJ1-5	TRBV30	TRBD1	CAWRTGGPGSNQPQHF	TGTGCCTGGCGGACAGGGGGACCTGGTAGCAATCAGCCCCAGCATTTT
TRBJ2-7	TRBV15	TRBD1	CATSRDPGQGYEQYF	TGTGCCACCAGCAGAGATCCGGGACAGGGGTACGAGCAGTACTTC
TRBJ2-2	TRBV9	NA	CASSVVRGGGGANTGELFF	TGTGCCAGCAGCGTAGTACGGGGTGGCGGTGGCGCGAACACCGGGGAGCTGTTTTTT
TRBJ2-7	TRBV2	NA	CASSESGSEQYF	TGTGCCAGCAGTGAATCAGGGTCCGAGCAGTACTTC
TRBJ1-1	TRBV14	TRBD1	CASSQITDRAVAFF	TGTGCCAGCAGCCAAATCACAGACAGGGCGGTCGCTTTCTTT
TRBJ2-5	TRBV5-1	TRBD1	CASSSTGGKETQYF	TGCGCCAGCAGCAGTACAGGGGGCAAAGAGACCCAGTACTTC
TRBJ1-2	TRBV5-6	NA	CASSSLGAGPGDYGYTF	TGTGCCAGCAGCTCCCTGGGAGCGGGGCCAGGGGACTATGGCTACACCTTC
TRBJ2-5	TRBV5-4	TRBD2	CASSPGGRETQYF	TGTGCCAGCAGCCCGGGCGGGAGGGAGACCCAGTACTTC